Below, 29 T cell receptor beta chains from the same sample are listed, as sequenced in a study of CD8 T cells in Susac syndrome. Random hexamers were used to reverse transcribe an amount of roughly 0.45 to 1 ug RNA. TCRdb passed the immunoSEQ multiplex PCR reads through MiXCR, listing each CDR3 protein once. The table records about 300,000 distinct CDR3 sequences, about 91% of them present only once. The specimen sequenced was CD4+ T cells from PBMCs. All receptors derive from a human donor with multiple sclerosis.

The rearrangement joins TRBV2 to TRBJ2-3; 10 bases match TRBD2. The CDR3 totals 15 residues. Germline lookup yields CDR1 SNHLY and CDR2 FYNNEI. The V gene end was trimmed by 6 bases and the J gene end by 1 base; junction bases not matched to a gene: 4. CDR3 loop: CASRASGSGTDTQYF. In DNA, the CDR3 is TGTGCCAGCAGAGCTAGCGGGAGCGGCACAGATACGCAGTATTTT.

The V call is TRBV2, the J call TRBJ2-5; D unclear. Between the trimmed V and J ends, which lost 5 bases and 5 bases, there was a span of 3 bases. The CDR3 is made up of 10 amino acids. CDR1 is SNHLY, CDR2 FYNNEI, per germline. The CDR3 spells CASSTETQYF. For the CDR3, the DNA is TGTGCCAGCAGTACGGAGACCCAGTACTTC.

In nucleotides, the CDR3 is TGCGCCAGCAGCTGGACAGGGAGTGGGGGCCCGAACGAAAAACTGTTTTTT. It specifies CASSWTGSGGPNEKLFF. This chain connects TRBV4-1 to TRBJ1-4, with 8 bases lining up with TRBD1. The V and J ends lost 5 bases and 8 bases, in that order; junction bases with no gene match: 16. The CDR3 has 17 residues. CDR1 MGHRA and CDR2 YSYEKL come from the germline V gene.

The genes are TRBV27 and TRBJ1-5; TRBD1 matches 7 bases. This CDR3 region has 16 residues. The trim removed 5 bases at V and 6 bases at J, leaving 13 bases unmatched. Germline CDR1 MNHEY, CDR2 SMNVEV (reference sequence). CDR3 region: CASSPARTGSPQPQHF. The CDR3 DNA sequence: TGTGCCAGCAGTCCGGCCCGGACAGGCTCCCCTCAGCCCCAGCATTTT.

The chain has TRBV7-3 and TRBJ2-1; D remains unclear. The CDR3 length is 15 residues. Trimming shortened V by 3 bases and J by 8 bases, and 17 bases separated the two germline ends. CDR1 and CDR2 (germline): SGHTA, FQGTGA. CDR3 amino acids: CASSFVASTWDEQFF. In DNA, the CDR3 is TGTGCCAGCAGCTTCGTAGCCTCTACGTGGGATGAGCAGTTCTTC.

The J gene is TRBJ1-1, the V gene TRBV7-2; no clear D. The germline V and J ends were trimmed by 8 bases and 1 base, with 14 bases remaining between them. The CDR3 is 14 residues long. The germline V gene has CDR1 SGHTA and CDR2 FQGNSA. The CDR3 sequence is CASSRRGWNTEAFF. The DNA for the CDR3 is TGTGCCAGCTCTCGAAGAGGCTGGAACACTGAAGCTTTCTTT.

The CDR3 nucleotides are TGTGCCAGTAGCTCGCACGGGACTAGCGGAGCTGACGGGGAGCTGTTTTTT. Translation gives CASSSHGTSGADGELFF. The V and J genes are TRBV19 and TRBJ2-2, with 11 bases lining up with TRBD2. CDR1 LNHDA and CDR2 SQIVND come from the germline V gene (reference sequence). With V trimmed by 6 bases and J by 7 bases, 13 bases remained unmatched. CDR3 length: 17 amino acids.

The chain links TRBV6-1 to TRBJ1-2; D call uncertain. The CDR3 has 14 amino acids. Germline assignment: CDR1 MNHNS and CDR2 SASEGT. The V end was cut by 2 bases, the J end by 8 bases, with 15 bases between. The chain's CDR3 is CASSERMQAGGYTF. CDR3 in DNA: TGTGCCAGCAGTGAAAGGATGCAGGCGGGCGGCTACACCTTC.

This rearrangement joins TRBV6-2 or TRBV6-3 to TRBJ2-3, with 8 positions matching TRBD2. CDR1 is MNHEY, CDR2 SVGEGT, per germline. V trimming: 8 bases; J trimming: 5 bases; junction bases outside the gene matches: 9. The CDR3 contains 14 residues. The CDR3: CASSTAGVGDTQYF. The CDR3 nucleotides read TGTGCCAGCTCTACAGCGGGAGTTGGAGATACGCAGTATTTT.

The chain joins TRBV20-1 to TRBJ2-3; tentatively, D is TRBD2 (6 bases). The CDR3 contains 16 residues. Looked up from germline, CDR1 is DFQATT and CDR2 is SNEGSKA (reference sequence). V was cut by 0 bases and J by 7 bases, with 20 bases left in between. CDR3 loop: CSARDKWGETIYTQYF. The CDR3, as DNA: TGCAGTGCTAGAGATAAATGGGGGGAGACCATCTATACGCAGTATTTT.

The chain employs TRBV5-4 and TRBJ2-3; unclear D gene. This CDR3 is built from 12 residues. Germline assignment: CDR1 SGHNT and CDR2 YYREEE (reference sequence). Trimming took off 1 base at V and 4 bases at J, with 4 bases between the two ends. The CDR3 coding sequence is TGTGCCAGCAGCTTGAGATCAGATACGCAGTATTTT. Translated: CASSLRSDTQYF. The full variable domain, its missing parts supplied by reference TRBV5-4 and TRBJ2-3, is ETGVTQSPTHLIKTRGQQVTLRCSSQSGHNTVSWYQQALGQGPQFIFQYYREEENGRGNFPPRFSGLQFPNYSSELNVNALELDDSALYLCASSLRSDTQYFGPGTRLTVL.

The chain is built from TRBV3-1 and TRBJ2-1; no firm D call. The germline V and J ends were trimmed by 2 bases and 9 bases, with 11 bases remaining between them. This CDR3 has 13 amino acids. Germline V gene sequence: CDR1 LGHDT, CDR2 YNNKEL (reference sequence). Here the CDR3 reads CASSQLHSAEQFF. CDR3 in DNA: TGTGCCAGCAGCCAATTACACTCTGCTGAGCAGTTCTTC.

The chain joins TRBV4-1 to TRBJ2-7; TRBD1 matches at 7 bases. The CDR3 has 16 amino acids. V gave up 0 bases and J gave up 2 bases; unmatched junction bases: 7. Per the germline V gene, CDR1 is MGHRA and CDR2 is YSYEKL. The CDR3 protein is CASSQESGGYPYEQYF. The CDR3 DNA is TGCGCCAGCAGCCAAGAATCAGGGGGTTATCCCTACGAGCAGTACTTC.

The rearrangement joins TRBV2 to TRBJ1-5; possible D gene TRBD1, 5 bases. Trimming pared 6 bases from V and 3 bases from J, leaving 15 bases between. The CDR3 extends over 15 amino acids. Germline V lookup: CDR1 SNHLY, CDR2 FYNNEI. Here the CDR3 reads CASSPGTVDNQPQHF. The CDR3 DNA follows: TGTGCCAGCAGCCCCGGGACGGTGGACAATCAGCCCCAGCATTTT. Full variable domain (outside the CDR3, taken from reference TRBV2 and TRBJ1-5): EPEVTQTPSHQVTQMGQEVILRCVPISNHLYFYWYRQILGQKVEFLVSFYNNEISEKSEIFDDQFSVERPDGSNFTLKIRSTKLEDSAMYFCASSPGTVDNQPQHFGDGTRLSIL.

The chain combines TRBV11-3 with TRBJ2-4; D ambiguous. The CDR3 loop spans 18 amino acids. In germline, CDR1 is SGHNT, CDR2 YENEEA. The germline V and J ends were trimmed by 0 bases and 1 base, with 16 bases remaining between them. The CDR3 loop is CASSLDLLPGLAKNIQYF. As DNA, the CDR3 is TGTGCCAGCAGCTTAGATCTGCTTCCGGGTCTGGCCAAAAACATTCAGTACTTC.

The DNA of the CDR3 is TGTGCCAGCAGCCCCCTATCGGGGGAAACCGGGGAGCTGTTTTTT. Translating it yields CASSPLSGETGELFF. This chain uses TRBV9 with TRBJ2-2, with TRBD2 as a possible D gene (6 bases). Looked up from germline, CDR1 is SGDLS and CDR2 is YYNGEE. V gave up 4 bases and J gave up 5 bases, with 15 bases separating them. CDR3 length: 15 residues.

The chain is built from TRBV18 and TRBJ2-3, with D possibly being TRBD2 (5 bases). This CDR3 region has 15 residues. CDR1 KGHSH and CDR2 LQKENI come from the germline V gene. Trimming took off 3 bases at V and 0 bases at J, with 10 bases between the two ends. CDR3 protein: CASSPSGGSTDTQYF. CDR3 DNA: TGTGCCAGCTCACCGTCCGGCGGGAGCACAGATACGCAGTATTTT.

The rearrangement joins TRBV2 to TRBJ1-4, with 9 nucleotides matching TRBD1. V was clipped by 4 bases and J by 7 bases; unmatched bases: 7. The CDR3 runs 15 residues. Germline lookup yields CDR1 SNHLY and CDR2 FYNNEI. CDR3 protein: CASSVGYRGLEKLFF. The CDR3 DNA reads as TGTGCCAGCAGTGTTGGGTACAGGGGGCTTGAAAAACTGTTTTTT.

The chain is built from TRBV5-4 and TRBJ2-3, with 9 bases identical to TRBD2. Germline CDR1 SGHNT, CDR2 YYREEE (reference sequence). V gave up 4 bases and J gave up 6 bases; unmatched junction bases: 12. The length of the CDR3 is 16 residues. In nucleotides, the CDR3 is TGTGCCAGCAGCCCTCGTAGCGGGAGCAGCTGGGATACGCAGTATTTT. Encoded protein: CASSPRSGSSWDTQYF.

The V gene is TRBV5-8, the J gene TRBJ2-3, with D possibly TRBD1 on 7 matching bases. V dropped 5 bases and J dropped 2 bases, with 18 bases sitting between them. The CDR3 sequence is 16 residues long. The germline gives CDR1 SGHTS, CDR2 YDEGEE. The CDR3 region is CASSYRGTALTDTQYF. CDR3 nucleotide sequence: TGTGCCAGCAGTTACCGCGGGACAGCGCTCACAGATACGCAGTATTTT.

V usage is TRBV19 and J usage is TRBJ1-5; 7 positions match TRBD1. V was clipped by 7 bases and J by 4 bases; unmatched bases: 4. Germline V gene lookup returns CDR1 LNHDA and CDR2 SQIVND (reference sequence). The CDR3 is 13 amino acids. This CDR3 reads CASTRGRNQPQHF. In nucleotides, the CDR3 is TGTGCCAGTACCAGGGGGAGGAATCAGCCCCAGCATTTT.

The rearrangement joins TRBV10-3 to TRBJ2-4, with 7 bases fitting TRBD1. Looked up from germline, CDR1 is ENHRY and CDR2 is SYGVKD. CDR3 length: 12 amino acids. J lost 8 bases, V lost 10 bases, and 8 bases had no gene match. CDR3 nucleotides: TGTGCCACCTCACAGGGGACGGACATTCAGTACTTC. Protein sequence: CATSQGTDIQYF.

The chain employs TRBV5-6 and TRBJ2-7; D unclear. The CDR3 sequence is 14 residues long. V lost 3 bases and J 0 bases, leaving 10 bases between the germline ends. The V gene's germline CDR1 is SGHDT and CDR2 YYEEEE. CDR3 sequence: CASSSPIRSYEQYF. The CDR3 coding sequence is TGTGCCAGCAGCTCCCCGATACGCTCCTACGAGCAGTACTTC. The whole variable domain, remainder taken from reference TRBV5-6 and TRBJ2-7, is DAGVTQSPTHLIKTRGQQVTLRCSPKSGHDTVSWYQQALGQGPQFIFQYYEEEERQRGNFPDRFSGHQFPNYSSELNVNALLLGDSALYLCASSSPIRSYEQYFGPGTRLTVT.

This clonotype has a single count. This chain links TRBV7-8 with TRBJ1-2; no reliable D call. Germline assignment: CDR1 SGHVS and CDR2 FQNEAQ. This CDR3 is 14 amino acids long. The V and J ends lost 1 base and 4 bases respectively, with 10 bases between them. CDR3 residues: CASSLDVESYGYTF. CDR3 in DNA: TGTGCCAGCAGCTTAGATGTAGAGAGCTATGGCTACACCTTC.

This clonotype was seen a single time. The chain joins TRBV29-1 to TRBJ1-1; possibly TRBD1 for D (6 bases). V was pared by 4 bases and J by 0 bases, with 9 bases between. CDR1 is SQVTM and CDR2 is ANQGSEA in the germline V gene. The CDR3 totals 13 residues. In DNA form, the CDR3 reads TGCAGCGTTGTAGGACAGATGAACACTGAAGCTTTCTTT. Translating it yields CSVVGQMNTEAFF.

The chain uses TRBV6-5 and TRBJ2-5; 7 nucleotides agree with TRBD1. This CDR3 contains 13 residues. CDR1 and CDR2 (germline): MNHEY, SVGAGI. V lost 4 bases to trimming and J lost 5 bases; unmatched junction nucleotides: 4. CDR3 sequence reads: CASSLTGWETQYF. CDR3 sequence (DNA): TGTGCCAGCAGTTTGACAGGGTGGGAGACCCAGTACTTC.

The CDR3 loop is CSVDPPVRGTYNEQFF. The CDR3 DNA reads TGCAGCGTTGACCCCCCCGTGCGCGGGACGTACAATGAGCAGTTCTTC. J is TRBJ2-1 and V is TRBV29-1; a possible D gene is TRBD2 (6 bases). The length of the CDR3 is 16 residues. Germline V gene data show CDR1 as SQVTM and CDR2 as ANQGSEA. Trimming pared 3 bases from V and 4 bases from J, leaving 19 bases between.

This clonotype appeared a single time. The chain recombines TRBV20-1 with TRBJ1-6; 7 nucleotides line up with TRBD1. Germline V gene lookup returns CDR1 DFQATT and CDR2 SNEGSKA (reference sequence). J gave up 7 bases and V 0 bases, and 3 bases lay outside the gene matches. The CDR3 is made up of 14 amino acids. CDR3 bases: TGCAGTGCTAGAGAGGACAGGCGGAATTCACCCCTCCACTTT. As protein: CSAREDRRNSPLHF.

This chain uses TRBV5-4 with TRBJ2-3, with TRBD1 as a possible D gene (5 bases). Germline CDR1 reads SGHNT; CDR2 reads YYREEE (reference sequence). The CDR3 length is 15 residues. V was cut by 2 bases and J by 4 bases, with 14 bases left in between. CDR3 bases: TGTGCCAGCAGCTTAGGGGATTTAGGGCCAGATACGCAGTATTTT. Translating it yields CASSLGDLGPDTQYF.